The TCR beta chain described here comes from a study of beta chain features in type 1 diabetes. The whole isolated RNA underwent reverse transcription, so sequencing captured expressed TCRB transcripts. Some 3.3 million reads was the average for naive, central memory and regulatory T cell samples. Only in-frame clones appear in the TCRdb table, and some are missing; sequencing was by immunoSEQ multiplex PCR. The profile shows nearly 250,000 clones, over 65% of them singletons. This clone was found a few times. Using CD45RO/CCR7/CD25/CD127/CD95/CD27, CD4+ naive, central memory, regulatory and stem cell-like memory cells were sorted. Sorting gave populations that all exceeded 95% purity. V lost 4 bases and J 7 bases, leaving 8 bases between the germline ends. Per germline, CDR1 SGDLS and CDR2 YYNGEE. CDR3 length equals 12 residues.

The receptor was derived from a man between 25 and 39 years old in good health. This sequence joins TRBV9 and TRBJ2-2, with D possibly TRBD2 on 5 matching bases. The material sequenced was naive CD4+ T cells from blood. The CDR3 here is CASSSGGGELFF. CDR3 bases: TGTGCCAGCAGCTCAGGAGGCGGGGAGCTGTTTTTT.